These 11 T cell receptor beta chains originate from one sample sequenced in a study of blood T cell repertoires in COVID-19 (dated by TCRdb to the early 2020s). Library generation was performed with the immunoSEQ multiplex PCR assay. In TCRdb, the immuneACCESS table is reduced to in-frame sequences with V and J assigned. These tables do not hold every clone; where another copy was compared, an unresolved V gene accounts for under half, and the others remain unexplained. In all, the sample holds under 250,000 clones, and about 84% of those were seen once. Roughly 8% of the sample goes to the ten largest clones. The sequencing sample was made of peripheral blood. The receptors originated from a woman over 75 with acute or convalescent COVID-19.

This clone was found once. The V gene is TRBV11-3, the J gene TRBJ2-2; TRBD2 might be the D (6 bases). The CDR3 runs 15 residues. Trimming left V 1 base short and J 6 bases short, with 12 bases between. The germline gives CDR1 SGHNT, CDR2 YENEEA. Here the CDR3 DNA reads TGTGCCAGCAGCTTAGGGGGCGGGGCGGCCGGGGAGCTGTTTTTT. Translating it yields CASSLGGGAAGELFF.

The chain is built from TRBV5-5 and TRBJ2-6; D unclear. Germline lookup yields CDR1 SGHKS and CDR2 YYEKEE (reference sequence). V shed 0 bases and J shed 2 bases, with 6 bases lying between them. The CDR3 totals 15 residues. The CDR3 DNA sequence: TGTGCCAGCAGCTTGGTATCAGCTGGGGCCAACGTCCTGACTTTC. The encoded protein is CASSLVSAGANVLTF.

V gene TRBV3-1 (or the pseudogene TRBV3-2) combines with J gene TRBJ2-1; D is uncertain. Germline CDR1 and CDR2: LGHDT and YNNKEL (reference sequence). Deletions cut 0 bases from V and 4 bases from J, with 7 bases between. There are 14 residues in the CDR3. For the CDR3, the DNA is TGTGCCAGCAGCCAAGAATTTCAGTACAATGAGCAGTTCTTC. Translated: CASSQEFQYNEQFF.

This clone was seen a few times. The rearrangement joins TRBV3-1 (or the pseudogene TRBV3-2) to TRBJ2-5, with a tentative D call TRBD2 (6 bases). The V gene's germline CDR1 is LGHDT and CDR2 YNNKEL (reference sequence). The length of the CDR3 is 16 residues. V dropped 3 bases and J dropped 1 base, with 15 bases sitting between them. The CDR3 DNA reads as TGTGCCAGCAGCCATCGCTGGAGGGGCCTCCAAGAGACCCAGTACTTC. Residues: CASSHRWRGLQETQYF.

This rearrangement joins TRBV28 to TRBJ1-4, with 8 bases matching TRBD1. J gave up 5 bases and V 3 bases, and 14 bases lay outside the gene matches. The CDR3 has 18 amino acids. CDR1 is MDHEN and CDR2 is SYDVKM in the germline V gene. For the CDR3, the DNA is TGTGCCAGCAGTTTCGGACAGGGAGGGGTTTTAATGAATGAAAAACTGTTTTTT. It codes for CASSFGQGGVLMNEKLFF.

CDR3 residues: CSVRRHRDSSYNEQFF. The CDR3 DNA sequence: TGCAGCGTGCGCAGACACCGGGACAGTTCCTACAATGAGCAGTTCTTC. J is TRBJ2-1 and V is TRBV29-1; 7 bases align to TRBD1. The V and J ends lost 6 bases and 1 base, in that order; junction bases with no gene match: 12. Per germline, CDR1 SQVTM and CDR2 ANQGSEA. The CDR3 is made up of 16 amino acids.

This chain links TRBV7-2 with TRBJ2-5, with TRBD2 identical over 10 bases. Germline CDR1 reads SGHTA; CDR2 reads FQGNSA. V dropped 1 base and J dropped 5; count of bases not matched to a gene: 10. This CDR3 contains 17 residues. The CDR3 DNA sequence: TGTGCCAGCAGCTTAGATATGAGCGGGAGGGTCGGCGAGACCCAGTACTTC. Translation gives CASSLDMSGRVGETQYF.

The chain joins TRBV6-1 to TRBJ2-1; D is possibly TRBD1 (6 bases). Germline V gene lookup returns CDR1 MNHNS and CDR2 SASEGT. The CDR3 is 13 amino acids. Trimming removed 1 base at V and 9 bases at J, with 10 bases between. The CDR3 region has the DNA TGTGCCAGCAGTGAAGTCAGGGGCAGTGAGCAGTTCTTC. This encodes CASSEVRGSEQFF.

The chain couples TRBV9 to TRBJ2-1; D is uncertain. This CDR3 comprises 15 residues. Germline CDR1 reads SGDLS; CDR2 reads YYNGEE. With 1 base removed from V and 0 bases from J, the gap between germline ends came to 8 bases. This CDR3 is CASSVRQGSYNEQFF. DNA for the CDR3: TGTGCCAGCAGCGTAAGACAAGGCTCCTACAATGAGCAGTTCTTC.

Notes on this clone: The junction departs from germline at one end; a sequencing error may be responsible. The rearrangement joins TRBV30 to TRBJ1-1, with D perhaps matching TRBD1 (6 bases). CDR1 is GTSNPN and CDR2 is SVGIG in the germline V gene (reference sequence). CDR3 length equals 11 residues. The CDR3 DNA follows: TGTGCCTGGAGTGTAGGGGGGGACATGGTCTTT. Translating gives CAWSVGGDMVF.

The sample holds one count of this clone. The V gene is TRBV5-1, the J gene TRBJ2-2; tentatively, D is TRBD1 (6 bases). Per germline, CDR1 SGHRS and CDR2 YFSETQ. This CDR3 is 15 amino acids long. Trimming removed 1 base at V and 5 bases at J, with 12 bases between. The CDR3 nucleotides are TGCGCCAGCAGCTTGAGTTCCAGGGGTACCGGGGAGCTGTTTTTT. This codes for CASSLSSRGTGELFF.